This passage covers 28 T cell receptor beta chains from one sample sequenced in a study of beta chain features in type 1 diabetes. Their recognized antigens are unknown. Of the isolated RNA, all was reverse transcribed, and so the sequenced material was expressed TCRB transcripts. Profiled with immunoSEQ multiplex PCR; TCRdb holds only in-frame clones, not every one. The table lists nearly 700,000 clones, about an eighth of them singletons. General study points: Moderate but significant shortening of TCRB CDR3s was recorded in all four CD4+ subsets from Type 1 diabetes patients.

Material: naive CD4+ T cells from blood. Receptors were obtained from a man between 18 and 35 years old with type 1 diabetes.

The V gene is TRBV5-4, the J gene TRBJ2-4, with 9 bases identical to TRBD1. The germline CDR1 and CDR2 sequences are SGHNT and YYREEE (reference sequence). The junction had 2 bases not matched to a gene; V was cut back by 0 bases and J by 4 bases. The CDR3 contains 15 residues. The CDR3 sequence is CASSLGDRVKNIQYF. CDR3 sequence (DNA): TGTGCCAGCAGCTTGGGGGACAGGGTAAAAAACATTCAGTACTTC.

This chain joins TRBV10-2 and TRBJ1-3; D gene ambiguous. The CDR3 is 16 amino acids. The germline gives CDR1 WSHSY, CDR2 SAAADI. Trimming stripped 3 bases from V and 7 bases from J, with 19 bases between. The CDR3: CASSDGAPGGINTIYF. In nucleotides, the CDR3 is TGCGCCAGCAGTGATGGAGCCCCAGGCGGGATCAACACCATATATTTT.

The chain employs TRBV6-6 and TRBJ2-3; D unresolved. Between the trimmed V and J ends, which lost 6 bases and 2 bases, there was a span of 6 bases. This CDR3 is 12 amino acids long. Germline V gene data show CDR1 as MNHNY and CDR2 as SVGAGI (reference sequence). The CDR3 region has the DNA TGTGCCAGCAGGGGTTCCACAGATACGCAGTATTTT. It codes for CASRGSTDTQYF.

In DNA form, the CDR3 reads TGTGCCAGCACCCCAGGGCAGGGGAGGACCGGGGAGCTGTTTTTT. Translated, it gives CASTPGQGRTGELFF. The chain combines TRBV27 with TRBJ2-2, with D possibly being TRBD1 or TRBD2 (6 bases each). The CDR3 is 15 residues long. Germline V lookup: CDR1 MNHEY, CDR2 SMNVEV (reference sequence). V was pared by 7 bases and J by 5 bases, with 17 bases between.

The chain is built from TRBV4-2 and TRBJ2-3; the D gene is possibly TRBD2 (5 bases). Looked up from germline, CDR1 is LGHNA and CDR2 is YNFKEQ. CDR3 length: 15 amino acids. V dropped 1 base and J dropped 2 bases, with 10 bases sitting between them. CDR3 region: CASSQGQADTDTQYF. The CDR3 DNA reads TGTGCCAGCAGCCAAGGGCAAGCGGACACAGATACGCAGTATTTT.

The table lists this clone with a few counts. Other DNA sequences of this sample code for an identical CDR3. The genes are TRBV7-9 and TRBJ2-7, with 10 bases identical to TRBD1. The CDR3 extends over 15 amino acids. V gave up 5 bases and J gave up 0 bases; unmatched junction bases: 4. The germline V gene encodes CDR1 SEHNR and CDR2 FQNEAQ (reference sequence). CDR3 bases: TGTGCCAGCAGCCTTAGGACAGGGGGCTCCTACGAGCAGTACTTC. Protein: CASSLRTGGSYEQYF.

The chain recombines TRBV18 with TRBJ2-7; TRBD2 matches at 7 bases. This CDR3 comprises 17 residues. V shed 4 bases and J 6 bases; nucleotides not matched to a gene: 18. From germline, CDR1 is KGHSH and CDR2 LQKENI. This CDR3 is CASSLTPTSSRFGEQYF. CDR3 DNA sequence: TGTGCCAGCTCACTTACTCCGACTAGCTCCCGTTTCGGCGAGCAGTACTTC.

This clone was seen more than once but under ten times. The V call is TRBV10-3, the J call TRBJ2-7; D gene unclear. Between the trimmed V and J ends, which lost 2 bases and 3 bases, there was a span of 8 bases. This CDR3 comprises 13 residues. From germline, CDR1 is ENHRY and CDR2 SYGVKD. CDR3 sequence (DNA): TGTGCCATCAGTGAGGAGGCGAACTACGAGCAGTACTTC. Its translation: CAISEEANYEQYF.

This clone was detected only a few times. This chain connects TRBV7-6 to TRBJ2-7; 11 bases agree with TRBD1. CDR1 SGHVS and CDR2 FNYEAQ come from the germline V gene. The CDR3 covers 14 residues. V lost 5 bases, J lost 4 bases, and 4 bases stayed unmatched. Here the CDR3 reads CASSPWDRGYEQYF. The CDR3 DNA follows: TGTGCCAGCAGCCCGTGGGACAGGGGGTACGAGCAGTACTTC.

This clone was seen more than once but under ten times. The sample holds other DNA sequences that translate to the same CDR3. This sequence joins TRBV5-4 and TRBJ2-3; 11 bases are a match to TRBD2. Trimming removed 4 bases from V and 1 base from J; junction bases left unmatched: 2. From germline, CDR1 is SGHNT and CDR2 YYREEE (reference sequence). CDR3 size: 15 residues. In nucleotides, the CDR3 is TGTGCCAGCAGCCCGGGACTAGCGGGCACAGATACGCAGTATTTT. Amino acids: CASSPGLAGTDTQYF.

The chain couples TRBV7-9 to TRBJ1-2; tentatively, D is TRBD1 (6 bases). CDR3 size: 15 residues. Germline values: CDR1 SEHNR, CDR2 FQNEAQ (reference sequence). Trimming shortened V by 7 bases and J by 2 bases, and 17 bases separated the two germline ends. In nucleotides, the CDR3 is TGTGCCAGCACCCCCCGGGGGGGCTTCAACTATGGCTACACCTTC. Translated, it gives CASTPRGGFNYGYTF.

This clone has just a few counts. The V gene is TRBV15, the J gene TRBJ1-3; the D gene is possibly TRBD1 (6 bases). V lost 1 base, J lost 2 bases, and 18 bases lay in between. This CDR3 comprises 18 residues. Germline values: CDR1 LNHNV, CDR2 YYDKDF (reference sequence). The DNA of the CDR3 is TGTGCCACCAGCAGAGGGACCTTGGTGGGGGCCCCTGGAAACACCATATATTTT. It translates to CATSRGTLVGAPGNTIYF.

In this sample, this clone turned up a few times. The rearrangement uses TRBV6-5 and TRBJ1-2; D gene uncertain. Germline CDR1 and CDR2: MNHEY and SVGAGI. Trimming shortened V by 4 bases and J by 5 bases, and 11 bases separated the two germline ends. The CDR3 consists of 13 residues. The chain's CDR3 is CASSLEAEYGYTF. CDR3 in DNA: TGTGCCAGCAGTTTAGAGGCGGAATATGGCTACACCTTC.

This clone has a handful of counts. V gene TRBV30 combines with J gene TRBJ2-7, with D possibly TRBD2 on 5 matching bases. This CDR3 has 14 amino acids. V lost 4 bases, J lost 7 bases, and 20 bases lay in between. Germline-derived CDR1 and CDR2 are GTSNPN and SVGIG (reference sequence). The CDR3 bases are TGTGCCTGGATGGAACAGCCAGCCCCGGGAGAGCAGTACTTC. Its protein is CAWMEQPAPGEQYF.

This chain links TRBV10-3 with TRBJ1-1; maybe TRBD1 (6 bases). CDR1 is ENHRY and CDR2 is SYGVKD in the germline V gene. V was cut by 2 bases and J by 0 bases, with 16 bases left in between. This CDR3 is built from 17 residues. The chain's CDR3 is CAISEGTGTWMNTEAFF. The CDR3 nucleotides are TGTGCCATCAGTGAGGGAACAGGGACTTGGATGAACACTGAAGCTTTCTTT.

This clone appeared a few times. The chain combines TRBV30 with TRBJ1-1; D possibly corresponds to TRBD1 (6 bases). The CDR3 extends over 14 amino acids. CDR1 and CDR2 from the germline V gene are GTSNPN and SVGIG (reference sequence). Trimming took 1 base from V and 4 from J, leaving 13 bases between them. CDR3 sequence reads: CAWSALDRITEAFF. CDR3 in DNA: TGTGCCTGGAGTGCGCTAGACAGGATCACTGAAGCTTTCTTT.

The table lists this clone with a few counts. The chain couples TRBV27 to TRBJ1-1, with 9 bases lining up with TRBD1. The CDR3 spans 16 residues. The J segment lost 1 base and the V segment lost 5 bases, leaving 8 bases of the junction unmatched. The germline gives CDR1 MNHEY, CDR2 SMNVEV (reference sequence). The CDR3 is CASSLPSDRGNTEAFF. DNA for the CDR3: TGTGCCAGCAGTCTACCCTCGGACAGGGGGAACACTGAAGCTTTCTTT.

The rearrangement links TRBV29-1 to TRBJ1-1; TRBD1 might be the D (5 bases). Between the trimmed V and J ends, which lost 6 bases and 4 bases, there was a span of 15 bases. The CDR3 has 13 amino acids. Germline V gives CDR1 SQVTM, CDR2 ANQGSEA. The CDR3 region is CSVAKDGATEAFF. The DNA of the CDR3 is TGCAGCGTGGCGAAGGACGGGGCCACTGAAGCTTTCTTT.

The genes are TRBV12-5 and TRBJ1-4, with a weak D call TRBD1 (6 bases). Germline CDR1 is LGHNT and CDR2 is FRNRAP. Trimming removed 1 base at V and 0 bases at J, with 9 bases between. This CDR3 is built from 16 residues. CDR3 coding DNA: TGTGCTAGTGGTTTGGGACAGGCATCAACTAATGAAAAACTGTTTTTT. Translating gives CASGLGQASTNEKLFF.

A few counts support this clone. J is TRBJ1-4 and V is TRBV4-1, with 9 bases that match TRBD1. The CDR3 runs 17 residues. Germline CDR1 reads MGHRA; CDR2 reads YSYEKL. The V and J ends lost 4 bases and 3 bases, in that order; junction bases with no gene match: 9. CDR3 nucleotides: TGCGCCAGCAGCCGAAAAAGCGGACAGGGGTCTAATGAAAAACTGTTTTTT. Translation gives CASSRKSGQGSNEKLFF.

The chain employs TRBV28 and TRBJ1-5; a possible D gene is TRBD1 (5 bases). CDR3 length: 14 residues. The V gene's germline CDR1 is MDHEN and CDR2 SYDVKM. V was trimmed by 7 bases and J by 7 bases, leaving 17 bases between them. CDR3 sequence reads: CASTLQGADQPQHF. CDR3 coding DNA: TGTGCCAGCACTCTGCAGGGTGCAGACCAGCCCCAGCATTTT.

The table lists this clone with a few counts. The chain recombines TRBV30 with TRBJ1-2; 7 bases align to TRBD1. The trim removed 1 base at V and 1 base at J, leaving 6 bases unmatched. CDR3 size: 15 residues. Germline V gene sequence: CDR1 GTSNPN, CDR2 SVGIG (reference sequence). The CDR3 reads CAWSGETGINYGYTF. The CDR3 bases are TGTGCCTGGAGTGGCGAGACAGGGATTAACTATGGCTACACCTTC.

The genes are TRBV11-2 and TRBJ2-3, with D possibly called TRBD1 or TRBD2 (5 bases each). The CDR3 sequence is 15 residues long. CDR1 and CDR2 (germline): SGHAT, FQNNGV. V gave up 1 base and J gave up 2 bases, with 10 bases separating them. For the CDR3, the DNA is TGTGCCAGCAGCTTAGCGGGGCCCTACACAGATACGCAGTATTTT. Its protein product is CASSLAGPYTDTQYF.

CDR3 protein: CASRRDTPGMPQHF. CDR3 bases: TGTGCCAGCAGGCGGGACACCCCAGGAATGCCCCAGCATTTT. The chain joins TRBV6-6 to TRBJ1-5; a weak D match, TRBD1 (6 bases). Germline V gene data show CDR1 as MNHNY and CDR2 as SVGAGI (reference sequence). Trimming took off 6 bases at V and 9 bases at J, with 18 bases between the two ends. The CDR3 totals 14 residues.

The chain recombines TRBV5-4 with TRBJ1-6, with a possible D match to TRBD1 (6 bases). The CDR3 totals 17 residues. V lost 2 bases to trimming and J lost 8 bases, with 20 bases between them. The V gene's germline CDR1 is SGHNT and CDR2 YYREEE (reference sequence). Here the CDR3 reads CASSFSDRPADHSPLHF. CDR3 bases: TGTGCCAGCAGCTTCTCCGACAGGCCGGCCGACCATTCACCCCTCCACTTT.

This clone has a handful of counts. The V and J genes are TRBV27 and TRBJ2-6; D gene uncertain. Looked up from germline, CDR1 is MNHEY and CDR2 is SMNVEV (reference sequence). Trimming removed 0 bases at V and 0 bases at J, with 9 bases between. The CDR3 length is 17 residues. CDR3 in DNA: TGTGCCAGCAGTTTATCTGCACAGCCCTCTGGGGCCAACGTCCTGACTTTC. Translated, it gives CASSLSAQPSGANVLTF.

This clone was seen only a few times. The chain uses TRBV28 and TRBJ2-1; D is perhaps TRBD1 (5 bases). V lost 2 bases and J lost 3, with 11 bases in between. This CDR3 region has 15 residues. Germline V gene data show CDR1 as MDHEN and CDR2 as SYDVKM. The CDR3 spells CASSLDSFSYNEQFF. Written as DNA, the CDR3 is TGTGCCAGCAGTTTAGACAGTTTTAGCTACAATGAGCAGTTCTTC.

CDR3 in DNA: TGCAGCGGGGGAGGGACATGGGGCTACAATGAGCAGTTCTTC. The encoded protein is CSGGGTWGYNEQFF. The rearrangement uses TRBV29-1 and TRBJ2-1, with D perhaps matching TRBD2 (7 bases). Germline CDR1 and CDR2: SQVTM and ANQGSEA. The V end lost 7 bases, the J end lost 3 bases, and 16 bases lay between the germline ends. The CDR3 has 14 amino acids.